This passage covers 9 T cell receptor beta chains from one sample sequenced in a study of shared clonotypes between healthy human individuals. Clones were read by immunoSEQ multiplex PCR, and TCRdb kept only the in-frame ones, dropping some. The sample lists some 490,000 clones; 70% to 80% were seen once. The specimen sequenced was PBMCs. All receptors derive from a woman in her thirties or forties in good health. Some clones in this sample may be carry-over from other donors' samples.

This clone was seen a few times. The chain carries TRBV21-1 and TRBJ1-2. TRBV21-1 is a pseudogene segment. This CDR3 spans 15 amino acids. The CDR3 loop is CASSKDGRANYGYTF. CDR3 sequence (DNA): TGTGCCAGCAGCAAAGACGGACGGGCTAACTATGGCTACACCTTC.

The V and J genes are TRBV28 and TRBJ1-6, with 9 bases that match TRBD1. The junction had 7 bases not matched to a gene; V was cut back by 5 bases and J by 8 bases. The CDR3 runs 15 residues. Germline V lookup: CDR1 MDHEN, CDR2 SYDVKM. This CDR3 reads CASSLTGQGYSPLHF. The CDR3 bases are TGTGCCAGCAGTCTCACCGGACAGGGGTATTCACCCCTCCACTTT.

The chain uses TRBV30 and TRBJ2-3; maybe TRBD2 (6 bases). Germline lookup yields CDR1 GTSNPN and CDR2 SVGIG (reference sequence). The CDR3 extends over 17 amino acids. V lost 8 bases to trimming and J lost 4 bases, with 28 bases between them. CDR3 sequence (DNA): TGTGCCACAAAGGGCGTCGGGAGTCTACCGTGGTCAGATACGCAGTATTTT. Translating gives CATKGVGSLPWSDTQYF.

The chain has TRBV10-3 and TRBJ1-5, with D unresolved. This CDR3 has 13 amino acids. Germline loops: CDR1 ENHRY, CDR2 SYGVKD. V lost 5 bases and J lost 1, with 6 bases in between. CDR3 bases: TGTGCCATCAGTAGGGAAAGCAATCAGCCCCAGCATTTT. Its protein is CAISRESNQPQHF.

The chain couples TRBV18 to TRBJ2-5, with D perhaps matching TRBD2 (6 bases). CDR1 KGHSH and CDR2 LQKENI come from the germline V gene. Between the trimmed V and J ends, which lost 3 bases and 1 base, there was a span of 18 bases. The length of the CDR3 is 17 residues. This CDR3 is CASSPPVGREVQETQYF. The DNA of the CDR3 is TGTGCCAGCTCACCCCCGGTAGGGCGGGAAGTCCAAGAGACCCAGTACTTC.

The V gene is TRBV28, the J gene TRBJ2-1; 8 positions match TRBD2. V lost 6 bases, J lost 2 bases, and 12 bases stayed unmatched. The CDR3 consists of 17 residues. The germline V gene encodes CDR1 MDHEN and CDR2 SYDVKM. The CDR3 coding sequence is TGTGCCAGCAGCTACCCCGGGACTAGAGGTACCTACAATGAGCAGTTCTTC. It encodes CASSYPGTRGTYNEQFF.

The gene calls are TRBV4-1 and TRBJ2-7; 8 bases match TRBD2. The junction had 3 bases not matched to a gene; V was cut back by 2 bases and J by 6 bases. The germline V gene encodes CDR1 MGHRA and CDR2 YSYEKL. The CDR3 is 13 residues long. The CDR3: CASSQPTSGEQYF. The CDR3 DNA reads TGCGCCAGCAGCCAACCTACTAGCGGCGAGCAGTACTTC.

Comment on this clone: A far larger clone is one nucleotide away, so this likely arose from a read error. V and J are TRBV30 and TRBJ2-2; no firm D call. The germline CDR1 and CDR2 sequences are GTSNPN and SVGIG (reference sequence). CDR3 length: 11 residues. V lost 0 bases and J 7 bases, leaving 3 bases between the germline ends. CDR3 nucleotide sequence: TGTGCCTGGAGTGTAGACGGGGAGCTGTTTTTT. This encodes CAWSVDGELFF.

The gene calls are TRBV28 and TRBJ1-3; D ambiguous. V lost 7 bases and J lost 0, with 16 bases in between. The germline V gene encodes CDR1 MDHEN and CDR2 SYDVKM. The CDR3 has 16 amino acids. The DNA for the CDR3 is TGTGCCAGCACCCCGGGAGGAAGGAGCTCTGGAAACACCATATATTTT. Protein product: CASTPGGRSSGNTIYF. Full variable domain (outside the CDR3, taken from reference TRBV28 and TRBJ1-3): DVKVTQSSRYLVKRTGEKVFLECVQDMDHENMFWYRQDPGLGLRLIYFSYDVKMKEKGDIPEGYSVSREKKERFSLILESASTNQTSMYLCASTPGGRSSGNTIYFGEGSWLTVV.